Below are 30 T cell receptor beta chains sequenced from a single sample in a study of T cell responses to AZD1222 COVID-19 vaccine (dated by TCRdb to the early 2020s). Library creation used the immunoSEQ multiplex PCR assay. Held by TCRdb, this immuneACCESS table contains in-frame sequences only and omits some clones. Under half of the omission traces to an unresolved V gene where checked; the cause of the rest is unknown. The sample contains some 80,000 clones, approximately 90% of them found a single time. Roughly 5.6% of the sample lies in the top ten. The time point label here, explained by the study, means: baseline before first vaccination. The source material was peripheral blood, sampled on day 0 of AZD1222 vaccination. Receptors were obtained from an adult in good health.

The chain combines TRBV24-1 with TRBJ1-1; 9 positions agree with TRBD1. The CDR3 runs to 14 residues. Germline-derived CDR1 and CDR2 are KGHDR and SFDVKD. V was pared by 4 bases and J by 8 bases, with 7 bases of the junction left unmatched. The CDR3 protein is CATSDPTGGAEAFF. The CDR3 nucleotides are TGTGCCACCAGTGACCCGACAGGGGGGGCCGAAGCTTTCTTT.

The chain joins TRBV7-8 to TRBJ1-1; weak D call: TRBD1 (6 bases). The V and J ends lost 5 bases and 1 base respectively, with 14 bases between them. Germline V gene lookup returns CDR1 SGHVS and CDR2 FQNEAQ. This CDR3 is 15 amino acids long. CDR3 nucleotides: TGTGCCAGCAGCGGGCCGGACAGAAGGAACACTGAAGCTTTCTTT. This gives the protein CASSGPDRRNTEAFF.

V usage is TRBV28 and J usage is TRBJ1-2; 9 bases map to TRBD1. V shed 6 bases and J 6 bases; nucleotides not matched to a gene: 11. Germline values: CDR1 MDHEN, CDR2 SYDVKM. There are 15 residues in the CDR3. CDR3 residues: CASSINRGRINGYTF. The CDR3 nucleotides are TGTGCCAGCAGCATCAACAGGGGGCGCATTAATGGCTACACCTTC.

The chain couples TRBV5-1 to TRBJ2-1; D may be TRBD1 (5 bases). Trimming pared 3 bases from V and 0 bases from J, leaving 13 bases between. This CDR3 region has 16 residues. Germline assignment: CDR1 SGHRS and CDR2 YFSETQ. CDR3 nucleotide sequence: TGCGCCAGCAGCTCACAGGCCCTGAGCTCCTACAATGAGCAGTTCTTC. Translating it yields CASSSQALSSYNEQFF.

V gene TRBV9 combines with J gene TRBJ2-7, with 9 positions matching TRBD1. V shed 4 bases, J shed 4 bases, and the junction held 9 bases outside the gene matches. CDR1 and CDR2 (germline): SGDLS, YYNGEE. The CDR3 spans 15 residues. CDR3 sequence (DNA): TGTGCCAGCAGCATGGGACAGGGAACCTTATACGAGCAGTACTTC. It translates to CASSMGQGTLYEQYF.

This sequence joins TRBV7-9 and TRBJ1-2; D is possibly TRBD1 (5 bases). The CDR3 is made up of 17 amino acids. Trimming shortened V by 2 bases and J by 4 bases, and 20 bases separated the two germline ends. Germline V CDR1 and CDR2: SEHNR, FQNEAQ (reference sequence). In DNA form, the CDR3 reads TGTGCCAGCAGCTTATCCCCAGGGCCCGGTACGTTCTATGGCTACACCTTC. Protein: CASSLSPGPGTFYGYTF. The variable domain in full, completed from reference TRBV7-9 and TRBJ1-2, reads DTGVSQNPRHKITKRGQNVTFRCDPISEHNRLYWYRQTLGQGPEFLTYFQNEAQLEKSRLLSDRFSAERPKGSFSTLEIQRTEQGDSAMYLCASSLSPGPGTFYGYTFGSGTRLTVV.

The DNA for the CDR3 is TGTGCCAGCAGTCTCCGCCGGGACAGCTATGGCTACACCTTC. Protein product: CASSLRRDSYGYTF. This chain uses TRBV2 with TRBJ1-2; 7 bases line up with TRBD1. Germline CDR1 and CDR2: SNHLY and FYNNEI. V shed 5 bases and J 4 bases; nucleotides not matched to a gene: 7. The length of the CDR3 is 14 residues.

Written as DNA, the CDR3 is TGCGCCAGCAGCCTCACAGCGGGTGGCACTGAAGCTTTCTTT. Encoded protein: CASSLTAGGTEAFF. The genes are TRBV4-3 and TRBJ1-1; D call uncertain. This CDR3 contains 14 residues. Germline CDR1 LGHNA, CDR2 YSLEER. Between the trimmed V and J ends, which lost 4 bases and 4 bases, there was a span of 13 bases.

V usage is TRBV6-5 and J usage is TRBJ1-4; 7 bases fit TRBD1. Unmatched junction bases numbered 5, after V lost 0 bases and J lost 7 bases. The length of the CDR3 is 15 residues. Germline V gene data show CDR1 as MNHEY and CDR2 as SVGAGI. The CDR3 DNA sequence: TGTGCCAGCAGTTACTCTTCAGGGGGAGGTGAAAAACTGTTTTTT. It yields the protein CASSYSSGGGEKLFF.

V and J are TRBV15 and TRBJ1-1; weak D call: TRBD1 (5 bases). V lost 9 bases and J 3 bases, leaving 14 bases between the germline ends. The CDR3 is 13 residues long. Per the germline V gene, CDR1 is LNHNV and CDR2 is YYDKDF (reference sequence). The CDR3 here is CATNNGGDTEAFF. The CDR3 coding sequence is TGTGCCACTAACAACGGGGGGGACACTGAAGCTTTCTTT.

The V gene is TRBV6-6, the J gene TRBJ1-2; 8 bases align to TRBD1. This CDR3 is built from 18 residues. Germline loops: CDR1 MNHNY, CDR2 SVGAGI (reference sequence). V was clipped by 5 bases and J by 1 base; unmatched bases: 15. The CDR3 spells CASSPTRSGQGSNYGYTF. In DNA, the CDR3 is TGTGCCAGCAGTCCCACCCGGTCCGGACAGGGCAGTAACTATGGCTACACCTTC.

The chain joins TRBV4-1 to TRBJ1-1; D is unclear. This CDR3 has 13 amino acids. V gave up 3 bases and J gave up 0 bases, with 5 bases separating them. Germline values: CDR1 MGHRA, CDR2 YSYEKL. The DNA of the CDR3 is TGCGCCAGCAGCCACACGCTGAACACTGAAGCTTTCTTT. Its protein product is CASSHTLNTEAFF.

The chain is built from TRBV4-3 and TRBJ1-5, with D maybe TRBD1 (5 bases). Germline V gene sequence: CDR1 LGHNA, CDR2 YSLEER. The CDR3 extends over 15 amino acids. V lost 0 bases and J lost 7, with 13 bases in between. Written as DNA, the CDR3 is TGCGCCAGCAGCCAAGATATGCAGGGCACCCAGCCCCAGCATTTT. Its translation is CASSQDMQGTQPQHF.

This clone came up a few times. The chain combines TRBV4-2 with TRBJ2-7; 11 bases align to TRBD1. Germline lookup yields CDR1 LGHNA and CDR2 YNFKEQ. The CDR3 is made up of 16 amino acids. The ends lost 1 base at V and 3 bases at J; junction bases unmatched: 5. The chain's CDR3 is CASSQAIGTGGYEQYF. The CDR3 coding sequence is TGTGCCAGCAGCCAAGCCATCGGGACAGGGGGCTACGAGCAGTACTTC.

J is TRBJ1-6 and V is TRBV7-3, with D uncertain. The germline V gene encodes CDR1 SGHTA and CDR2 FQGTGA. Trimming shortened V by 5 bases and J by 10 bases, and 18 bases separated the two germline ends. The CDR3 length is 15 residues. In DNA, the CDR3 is TGTGCCAGCAGCCAAGGCTCTGGTCCGGAATCACCCCTCCACTTT. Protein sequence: CASSQGSGPESPLHF. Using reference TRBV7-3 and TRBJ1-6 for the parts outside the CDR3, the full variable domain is GAGVSQTPSNKVTEKGKYVELRCDPISGHTALYWYRQSLGQGPEFLIYFQGTGAADDSGLPNDRFFAVRPEGSVSTLKIQRTERGDSAVYLCASSQGSGPESPLHFGNGTRLTVT.

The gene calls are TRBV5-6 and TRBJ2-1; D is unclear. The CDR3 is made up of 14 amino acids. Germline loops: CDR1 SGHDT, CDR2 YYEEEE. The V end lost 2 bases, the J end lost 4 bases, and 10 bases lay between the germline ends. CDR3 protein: CASSFLRTYNEQFF. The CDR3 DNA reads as TGTGCCAGCAGCTTCCTTCGGACGTACAATGAGCAGTTCTTC.

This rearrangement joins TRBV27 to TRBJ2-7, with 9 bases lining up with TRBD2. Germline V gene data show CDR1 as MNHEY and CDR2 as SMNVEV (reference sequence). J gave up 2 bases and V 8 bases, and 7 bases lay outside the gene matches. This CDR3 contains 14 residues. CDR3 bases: TGTGCCAGCCGATTTAGCGGGGGTCCCTACGAGCAGTACTTC. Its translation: CASRFSGGPYEQYF.

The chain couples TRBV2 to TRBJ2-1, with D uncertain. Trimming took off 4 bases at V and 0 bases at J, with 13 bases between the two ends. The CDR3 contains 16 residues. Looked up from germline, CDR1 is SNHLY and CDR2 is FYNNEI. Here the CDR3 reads CASSVTYGSSYNEQFF. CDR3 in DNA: TGTGCCAGCAGTGTTACGTACGGCAGCTCCTACAATGAGCAGTTCTTC.

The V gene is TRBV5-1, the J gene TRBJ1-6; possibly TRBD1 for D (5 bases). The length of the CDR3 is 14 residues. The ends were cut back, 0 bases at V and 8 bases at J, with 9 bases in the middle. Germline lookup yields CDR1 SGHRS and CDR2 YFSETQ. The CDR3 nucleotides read TGCGCCAGCAGCTTGGCGACAGCGTATTCACCCCTCCACTTT. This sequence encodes CASSLATAYSPLHF.

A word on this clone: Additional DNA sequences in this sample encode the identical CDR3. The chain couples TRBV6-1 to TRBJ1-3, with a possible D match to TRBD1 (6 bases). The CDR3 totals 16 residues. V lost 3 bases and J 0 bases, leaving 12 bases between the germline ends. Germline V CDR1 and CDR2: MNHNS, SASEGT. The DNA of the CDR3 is TGTGCCAGCAGTGAGCTACAGGGTAACTCTGGAAACACCATATATTTT. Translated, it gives CASSELQGNSGNTIYF.

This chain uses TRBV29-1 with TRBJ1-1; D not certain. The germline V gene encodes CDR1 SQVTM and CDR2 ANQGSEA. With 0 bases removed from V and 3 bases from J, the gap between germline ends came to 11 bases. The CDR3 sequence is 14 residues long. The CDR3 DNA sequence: TGCAGCGTTGAAGATACCAGGTACTACACTGAAGCTTTCTTT. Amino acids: CSVEDTRYYTEAFF.

CDR3 protein: CASSLGYVGTGPNTGELFF. In DNA form, the CDR3 reads TGTGCCAGCAGCTTAGGGTATGTGGGGACAGGACCGAACACCGGGGAGCTGTTTTTT. This sequence joins TRBV7-9 and TRBJ2-2, with 8 bases that match TRBD1. The CDR3 sequence is 19 residues long. Germline CDR1 reads SEHNR; CDR2 reads FQNEAQ (reference sequence). The V segment lost 1 base and the J segment 0 bases; nucleotides outside the gene matches: 10.

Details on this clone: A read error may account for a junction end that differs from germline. The CDR3 protein is CASSVLDRGQADF. In DNA form, the CDR3 reads TGTGCCAGCAGCGTTCTGGACAGGGGGCAGGCAGACTTC. V is TRBV9 and J is TRBJ1-2; 11 positions agree with TRBD1. This CDR3 has 13 residues. Germline V gene lookup returns CDR1 SGDLS and CDR2 YYNGEE.

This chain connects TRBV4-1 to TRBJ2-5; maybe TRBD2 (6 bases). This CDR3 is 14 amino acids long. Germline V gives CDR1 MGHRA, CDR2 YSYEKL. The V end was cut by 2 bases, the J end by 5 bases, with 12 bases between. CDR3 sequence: CASSQTERVETQYF. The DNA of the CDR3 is TGCGCCAGCAGCCAAACAGAGCGGGTGGAGACCCAGTACTTC.

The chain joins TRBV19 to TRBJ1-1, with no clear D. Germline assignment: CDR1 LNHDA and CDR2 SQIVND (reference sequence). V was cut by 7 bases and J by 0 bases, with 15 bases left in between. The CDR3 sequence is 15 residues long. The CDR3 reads CASKFQESMNTEAFF. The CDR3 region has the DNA TGTGCCAGTAAGTTCCAGGAATCCATGAACACTGAAGCTTTCTTT.

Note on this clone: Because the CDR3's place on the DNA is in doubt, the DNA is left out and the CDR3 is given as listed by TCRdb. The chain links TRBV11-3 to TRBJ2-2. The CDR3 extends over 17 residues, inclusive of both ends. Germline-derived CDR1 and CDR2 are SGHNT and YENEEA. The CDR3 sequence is CASSLGLFGAGTGELFF.

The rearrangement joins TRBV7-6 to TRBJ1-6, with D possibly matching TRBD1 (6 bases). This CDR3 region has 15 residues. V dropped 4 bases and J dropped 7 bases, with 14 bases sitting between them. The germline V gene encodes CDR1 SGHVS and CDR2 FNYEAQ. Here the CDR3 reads CASSSNQGLNSPLHF. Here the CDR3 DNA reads TGTGCCAGCAGCTCAAACCAGGGGCTAAATTCACCCCTCCACTTT.

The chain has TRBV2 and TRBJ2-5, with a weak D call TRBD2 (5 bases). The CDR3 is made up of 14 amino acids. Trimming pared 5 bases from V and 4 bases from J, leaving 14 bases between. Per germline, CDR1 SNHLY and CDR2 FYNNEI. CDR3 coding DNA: TGTGCCAGCAGTCTCGGACTCTCCCCAGAGACCCAGTACTTC. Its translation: CASSLGLSPETQYF.

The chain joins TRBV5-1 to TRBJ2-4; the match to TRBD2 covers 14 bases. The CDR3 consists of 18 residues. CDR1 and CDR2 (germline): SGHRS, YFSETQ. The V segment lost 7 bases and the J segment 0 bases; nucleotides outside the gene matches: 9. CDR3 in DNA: TGCGCCAGCTCCCGAGGGACTAGCGGGGGCATAGCCAAAAACATTCAGTACTTC. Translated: CASSRGTSGGIAKNIQYF.

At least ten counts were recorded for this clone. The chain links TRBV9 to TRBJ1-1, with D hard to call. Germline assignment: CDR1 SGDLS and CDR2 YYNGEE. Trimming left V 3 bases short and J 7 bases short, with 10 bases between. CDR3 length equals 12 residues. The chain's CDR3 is CASSGELGEAFF. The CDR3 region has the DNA TGTGCCAGCAGCGGTGAATTGGGTGAAGCTTTCTTT.